These 22 T cell receptor beta chains originate from one sample sequenced in a study of T cell responses to AZD1222 COVID-19 vaccine. Using immunoSEQ multiplex PCR, the repertoire was profiled, and TCRdb retains in-frame clones only, with some absent. The top ten hold roughly 10% of the sample, which has about 100,000 clones, more than 70% seen once. This sample comprised peripheral blood, obtained 28 days after the second AZD1222 dose. These receptor sequences come from an adult who received the AZD1222 COVID-19 vaccine.

This chain's CDR3 is CAISESGTGKETQYF. The CDR3 DNA reads as TGTGCCATCAGTGAGTCTGGGACAGGGAAAGAGACCCAGTACTTC. The chain is built from TRBV10-3 and TRBJ2-5; TRBD1 aligns across 9 bases. Germline loops: CDR1 ENHRY, CDR2 SYGVKD. The V segment lost 0 bases and the J segment 3 bases; nucleotides outside the gene matches: 2. The CDR3 contains 15 residues.

The chain uses TRBV6-5 and TRBJ2-3; no clear D gene. This CDR3 is 12 amino acids long. V was cut by 8 bases and J by 6 bases, with 12 bases left in between. Germline V gene sequence: CDR1 MNHEY, CDR2 SVGAGI. DNA for the CDR3: TGTGCCAGCGACGGAAGTCTGGATACGCAGTATTTT. The encoded protein is CASDGSLDTQYF.

This chain uses TRBV15 with TRBJ1-4; D remains ambiguous. CDR1 is LNHNV, CDR2 YYDKDF, per germline (reference sequence). The CDR3 has 16 residues. Deletions cut 0 bases from V and 3 bases from J, with 11 bases between. CDR3 DNA: TGTGCCACCAGCAGAGATCCAGCTCGGGCTAATGAAAAACTGTTTTTT. Amino acids: CATSRDPARANEKLFF.

This chain uses TRBV9 with TRBJ2-3, with no clear D. The CDR3 runs 13 residues. Germline V gives CDR1 SGDLS, CDR2 YYNGEE. Trimming removed 0 bases at V and 1 base at J, with 3 bases between. This chain's CDR3 is CASSVDGTDTQYF. The DNA of the CDR3 is TGTGCCAGCAGCGTAGATGGCACAGATACGCAGTATTTT.

The rearrangement joins TRBV7-2 to TRBJ2-7; 13 bases match TRBD2. Germline V gene sequence: CDR1 SGHTA, CDR2 FQGNSA. V dropped 7 bases and J dropped 5; count of bases not matched to a gene: 8. The CDR3 consists of 15 residues. CDR3 nucleotide sequence: TGTGCCAGCAACCCCGCCGGGACTAGCGGGAACGAGCAGTACTTC. This translates into CASNPAGTSGNEQYF.

The chain is built from TRBV9 and TRBJ1-2, with D maybe TRBD1 (6 bases). Germline CDR1 is SGDLS and CDR2 is YYNGEE. Trimming pared 0 bases from V and 7 bases from J, leaving 13 bases between. The CDR3 length is 14 residues. Written as DNA, the CDR3 is TGTGCCAGCAGCGTAGATGGGGGCTACGGTGGCTACACCTTC. Amino acid sequence: CASSVDGGYGGYTF.

V and J are TRBV7-8 and TRBJ1-4; D possibly corresponds to TRBD1 (5 bases). The CDR3 is made up of 14 amino acids. Trimming took off 1 base at V and 4 bases at J, with 7 bases between the two ends. Per germline, CDR1 SGHVS and CDR2 FQNEAQ. The CDR3 region is CASSLGGFNEKLFF. The CDR3 DNA reads as TGTGCCAGCAGCTTAGGGGGGTTTAATGAAAAACTGTTTTTT.

The chain recombines TRBV7-2 with TRBJ2-5, with 9 nucleotides matching TRBD1. The CDR3 loop spans 16 amino acids. CDR1 is SGHTA and CDR2 is FQGNSA in the germline V gene. V gave up 5 bases and J gave up 2 bases; unmatched junction bases: 9. This CDR3 is CASSLGTGYRQETQYF. In DNA, the CDR3 is TGTGCCAGCAGCCTCGGGACAGGGTATAGGCAAGAGACCCAGTACTTC.

The chain employs TRBV11-2 and TRBJ1-2; D not resolved. The CDR3 covers 15 residues. Germline V lookup: CDR1 SGHAT, CDR2 FQNNGV. Trimming took 2 bases from V and 2 from J, leaving 12 bases between them. The CDR3 here is CASSLQARGNYGYTF. CDR3 nucleotides: TGTGCCAGCAGCTTACAGGCTCGTGGGAACTATGGCTACACCTTC.

The rearrangement links TRBV5-6 to TRBJ2-2; D unclear. The germline V and J ends were trimmed by 2 bases and 2 bases, with 7 bases remaining between them. Germline-derived CDR1 and CDR2 are SGHDT and YYEEEE. This CDR3 region has 14 residues. CDR3 coding DNA: TGTGCCAGCAGCTTAAGGAGAAACACCGGGGAGCTGTTTTTT. It codes for CASSLRRNTGELFF. Based on the CDR3 plus reference TRBV5-6 and TRBJ2-2, the full variable domain is DAGVTQSPTHLIKTRGQQVTLRCSPKSGHDTVSWYQQALGQGPQFIFQYYEEEERQRGNFPDRFSGHQFPNYSSELNVNALLLGDSALYLCASSLRRNTGELFFGEGSRLTVL.

The chain joins TRBV12-5 to TRBJ1-1, with unresolved D. Trimming stripped 1 base from V and 4 bases from J, with 1 base between. CDR3 length: 11 residues. CDR1 is LGHNT, CDR2 FRNRAP, per germline. The CDR3 coding sequence is TGTGCTAGTGGTTTGGGCACTGAAGCTTTCTTT. Amino acids: CASGLGTEAFF.

This chain uses TRBV19 with TRBJ2-1, with 10 bases lining up with TRBD2. Germline V gene sequence: CDR1 LNHDA, CDR2 SQIVND (reference sequence). V lost 4 bases, J lost 3 bases, and 3 bases stayed unmatched. The CDR3 has 15 amino acids. The CDR3 spells CASSTASGGYNEQFF. Written as DNA, the CDR3 is TGTGCCAGTAGTACCGCTAGCGGGGGCTACAATGAGCAGTTCTTC.

The V and J genes are TRBV19 and TRBJ1-4, with a tentative D call TRBD1 (6 bases). The CDR3 has 19 amino acids. V was pared by 4 bases and J by 2 bases, with 23 bases between. From germline, CDR1 is LNHDA and CDR2 SQIVND (reference sequence). The CDR3 coding sequence is TGTGCCAGTAGTACGGGAATCGGGACATTGGCAACTACTAATGAAAAACTGTTTTTT. It translates to CASSTGIGTLATTNEKLFF.

The chain is built from TRBV25-1 and TRBJ2-2; D call uncertain. Deletions cut 4 bases from V and 6 bases from J, with 0 bases between. The CDR3 covers 10 residues. Germline V gives CDR1 MGHDK, CDR2 SYGVNS. The CDR3 nucleotides read TGTGCCAGCAGTGCCGGGGAGCTGTTTTTT. The encoded protein is CASSAGELFF. The full variable domain, its missing parts supplied by reference TRBV25-1 and TRBJ2-2, is EADIYQTPRYLVIGTGKKITLECSQTMGHDKMYWYQQDPGMELHLIHYSYGVNSTEKGDLSSESTVSRIRTEHFPLTLESARPSHTSQYLCASSAGELFFGEGSRLTVL.

This clone appeared a single time. The chain combines TRBV27 with TRBJ2-1; D is tentatively TRBD1 or TRBD2 (6 bases each). V lost 6 bases to trimming and J lost 7 bases, with 10 bases between them. In germline, CDR1 is MNHEY, CDR2 SMNVEV (reference sequence). CDR3 length: 12 amino acids. CDR3 amino acids: CASRTGRNEQFF. The CDR3 nucleotides are TGTGCCAGCAGAACAGGGAGGAATGAGCAGTTCTTC.

This chain links TRBV6-2 or TRBV6-3 with TRBJ2-7; 8 nucleotides align to TRBD1. In germline, CDR1 is MNHEY, CDR2 SVGEGT. The ends lost 6 bases at V and 0 bases at J; junction bases unmatched: 10. The CDR3 extends over 16 amino acids. CDR3 residues: CASSPSTGAPSYEQYF. The CDR3 DNA reads TGTGCCAGCAGCCCTTCGACAGGGGCCCCCTCCTACGAGCAGTACTTC.

The chain joins TRBV6-2 or TRBV6-3 to TRBJ2-3, with 8 bases fitting TRBD2. The V and J ends lost 4 bases and 0 bases, in that order; junction bases with no gene match: 3. CDR3 length: 15 amino acids. Germline V gene sequence: CDR1 MNHEY, CDR2 SVGEGT. The CDR3, as DNA: TGTGCCAGCAGTTCCCCTAGCGGGAGCACAGATACGCAGTATTTT. It encodes CASSSPSGSTDTQYF.

The DNA for the CDR3 is TGTGCCTGGAGTGTCATAAGGGGCTATGGCTACACCTTC. Protein sequence: CAWSVIRGYGYTF. V and J are TRBV30 and TRBJ1-2; D perhaps matches TRBD1 (5 bases). This CDR3 contains 13 residues. The ends were cut back, 0 bases at V and 4 bases at J, with 9 bases in the middle. Germline V gives CDR1 GTSNPN, CDR2 SVGIG (reference sequence).

The gene calls are TRBV27 and TRBJ2-2; 9 bases are a match to TRBD2. The CDR3 sequence is 16 residues long. Losses at the gene ends were 8 bases for V and 6 bases for J; bases not matched to a gene: 13. The V gene's germline CDR1 is MNHEY and CDR2 SMNVEV (reference sequence). Here the CDR3 DNA reads TGTGCCAGCCTGGCGGGAGGTAGCGGGAGAGCCGGGGAGCTGTTTTTT. Encoded protein: CASLAGGSGRAGELFF.

The chain carries TRBV4-1 and TRBJ2-5; 8 bases are a match to TRBD1. CDR1 is MGHRA and CDR2 is YSYEKL in the germline V gene. The V and J ends lost 0 bases and 6 bases, in that order; junction bases with no gene match: 6. The CDR3 length is 15 residues. The CDR3 DNA sequence: TGCGCCAGCAGCCAAGAAGGCAGGGGGCGTAAGACCCAGTACTTC. This translates into CASSQEGRGRKTQYF.

V usage is TRBV6-5 and J usage is TRBJ2-5; D uncertain. Trimming cost V 0 bases and J 5 bases, with 10 bases left between them. Germline V gives CDR1 MNHEY, CDR2 SVGAGI. The length of the CDR3 is 14 residues. Here the CDR3 reads CASSYSSTWETQYF. The CDR3 coding sequence is TGTGCCAGCAGTTACTCGTCCACTTGGGAGACCCAGTACTTC.

The chain couples TRBV2 to TRBJ2-2; D is ambiguous. The germline gives CDR1 SNHLY, CDR2 FYNNEI. V was cut by 3 bases and J by 0 bases, with 5 bases left in between. This CDR3 comprises 14 residues. In DNA, the CDR3 is TGTGCCAGCAGTGACTCCCCGAACACCGGGGAGCTGTTTTTT. Its translation is CASSDSPNTGELFF.